Listed here are 10 T cell receptor beta chains from one sample, sequenced in a study of cytomegalovirus exposure and HLA in healthy donors. 60 Vbeta and 13 Jbeta primers were used in PCR. Generated by immunoSEQ multiplex PCR, the TCRdb table keeps only in-frame clones and is missing some. The table shows 120,000 to 150,000 clones, with roughly 76% occurring only once. Sample: PBMCs. All receptors derive from a female donor in good health and CMV-seronegative.

V gene TRBV7-9 combines with J gene TRBJ1-5, with D maybe TRBD1 (5 bases). Germline V gene lookup returns CDR1 SEHNR and CDR2 FQNEAQ (reference sequence). The CDR3 is made up of 18 amino acids. V gave up 1 base and J gave up 6 bases, with 22 bases separating them. For the CDR3, the DNA is TGTGCCAGCAGCTTAGAATTGGTTGGGAGGGGCCGGCCTCAGCCCCAGCATTTT. It is translated as CASSLELVGRGRPQPQHF.

J is TRBJ2-1 and V is TRBV4-1; 10 bases agree with TRBD2. The germline V gene has CDR1 MGHRA and CDR2 YSYEKL. The CDR3 runs to 13 residues. V lost 3 bases, J lost 9 bases, and 2 bases stayed unmatched. The CDR3 coding sequence is TGCGCCAGCAGCCATCCTAGCGGGAGTGAGCAGTTCTTC. This codes for CASSHPSGSEQFF.

This clone came up once. CDR3 nucleotide sequence: TGTGCCATCCGACGATCCGGGACAGGGGGCAACTCCTCCTACAATGAGCAGTTCTTC. This sequence encodes CAIRRSGTGGNSSYNEQFF. The rearrangement joins TRBV10-3 to TRBJ2-1; 12 nucleotides align to TRBD1. CDR3 length: 19 residues. V gave up 8 bases and J gave up 0 bases; unmatched junction bases: 14. Germline values: CDR1 ENHRY, CDR2 SYGVKD.

This CDR3 is CASSKQGGLNTEAFF. The CDR3 DNA follows: TGTGCCAGCAGCAAGCAGGGGGGATTGAACACTGAAGCTTTCTTT. This sequence joins TRBV7-2 and TRBJ1-1, with TRBD1 identical over 7 bases. This CDR3 is 15 amino acids long. J gave up 0 bases and V 5 bases, and 6 bases lay outside the gene matches. CDR1 SGHTA and CDR2 FQGNSA come from the germline V gene.

Concerning this clone itself: The junction shows a germline mismatch at one end, possibly a read error. The rearrangement joins TRBV15 to TRBJ1-1; D perhaps matches TRBD1 (5 bases). The CDR3 consists of 17 residues. In germline, CDR1 is LNHNV, CDR2 YYDKDF (reference sequence). CDR3 amino acids: CATSRVKTGPMNAEAFF. The CDR3 nucleotides are TGTGCCACCAGCAGAGTAAAAACAGGTCCGATGAACGCTGAAGCTTTCTTT. The full variable domain, with the rest looked up from reference TRBV15 and TRBJ1-1, is DAMVIQNPRYQVTQFGKPVTLSCSQTLNHNVMYWYQQKSSQAPKLLFHYYDKDFNNEADTPDNFQSRRPNTSFCFLDIRSPGLGDTAMYLCATSRVKTGPMNAEAFFGQGTRLTVV.

This chain joins TRBV28 and TRBJ2-5; TRBD1 matches 12 bases. V gave up 6 bases and J gave up 4 bases; unmatched junction bases: 9. The CDR3 consists of 16 residues. Germline V CDR1 and CDR2: MDHEN, SYDVKM. The DNA for the CDR3 is TGTGCCAGCAGCCCTCGGGGACAGGGGGCGCGAGAGACCCAGTACTTC. Its translation is CASSPRGQGARETQYF.

The CDR3 loop reads CASSPGDRGTYNEQFF. DNA for the CDR3: TGCGCCAGCAGCCCGGGGGACAGGGGAACCTACAATGAGCAGTTCTTC. The V call is TRBV5-1, the J call TRBJ2-1; TRBD1 agrees at 10 bases. This CDR3 contains 16 residues. With 4 bases clipped from V and 2 bases from J, the junction kept 6 bases outside the gene matches. Per germline, CDR1 SGHRS and CDR2 YFSETQ.

The chain combines TRBV5-1 with TRBJ2-2, with a weak D call TRBD1 (5 bases). Germline loops: CDR1 SGHRS, CDR2 YFSETQ. The CDR3 totals 13 residues. Trimming left V 4 bases short and J 5 bases short, with 9 bases between. CDR3 amino acids: CASSIGVTGELFF. The CDR3 DNA follows: TGCGCCAGCAGCATAGGGGTAACCGGGGAGCTGTTTTTT. Based on the CDR3 plus reference TRBV5-1 and TRBJ2-2, the full variable domain is KAGVTQTPRYLIKTRGQQVTLSCSPISGHRSVSWYQQTPGQGLQFLFEYFSETQRNKGNFPGRFSGRQFSNSRSEMNVSTLELGDSALYLCASSIGVTGELFFGEGSRLTVL.

The chain couples TRBV27 to TRBJ2-5, with unresolved D. The J call is doubtful: the DNA matches TRBJ2-7 better. CDR1 and CDR2 from the germline V gene are MNHEY and SMNVEV (reference sequence). The CDR3 totals 12 residues. CDR3 sequence: CASSANSYEQYF. In DNA, the CDR3 is TGTGCCAGCAGTGCCAACTCCTACGAGCAGTACTTC.

The CDR3 here is CASSAPGDPGNTIYF. CDR3 DNA: TGTGCCAGCAGCGCCCCGGGAGACCCTGGAAACACCATATATTTT. This rearrangement joins TRBV11-2 to TRBJ1-3, with D unresolved. In germline, CDR1 is SGHAT, CDR2 FQNNGV. The CDR3 runs 15 residues. V was clipped by 5 bases and J by 2 bases, with 13 bases between them. Variable domain in full (rest from reference TRBV11-2 and TRBJ1-3): EAGVAQSPRYKIIEKRQSVAFWCNPISGHATLYWYQQILGQGPKLLIQFQNNGVVDDSQLPKDRFSAERLKGVDSTLKIQPAKLEDSAVYLCASSAPGDPGNTIYFGEGSWLTVV.